This paragraph reports one T cell receptor (beta chain). Its antigen is currently unknown. This CDR3 is built from 14 residues. CDR1 and CDR2 from the germline V gene are MNHEY and SVGEGT. Deletions cut 2 bases from V and 7 bases from J, with 12 bases between. Treatment in this sample: roughly 20 received Ad26.COV2.S at low or high dose, single or two shots; roughly 5 received placebo; per-sample allocation not given. Samples came from day 63 after the first vaccine or placebo injection. This entry belongs to a study of Ad26.COV2.S vaccination and SARS-CoV-2 variants. The study's findings and limits: Measures of TCR breadth and depth may have fallen short of total T cell responses.

Only in-frame clones appear in the TCRdb table, and some are missing; sequencing was by immunoSEQ multiplex PCR. The sample has under 550,000 clones, around nine tenths seen once; the top ten hold more than 10%. The TCR comes from a person aged 18-65 years who received the Ad26.COV2.S COVID-19 vaccine or a placebo. The sequencing here drew on peripheral blood, taken in a trial of Ad26.COV2.S vaccine versus placebo. J is TRBJ1-5 and V is TRBV6-2 or TRBV6-3; D is possibly TRBD1 (5 bases). CDR3 sequence reads: CASSYRTGSQPQHF. In DNA form, the CDR3 reads TGTGCCAGCAGTTACCGCACAGGTTCGCAGCCCCAGCATTTT.